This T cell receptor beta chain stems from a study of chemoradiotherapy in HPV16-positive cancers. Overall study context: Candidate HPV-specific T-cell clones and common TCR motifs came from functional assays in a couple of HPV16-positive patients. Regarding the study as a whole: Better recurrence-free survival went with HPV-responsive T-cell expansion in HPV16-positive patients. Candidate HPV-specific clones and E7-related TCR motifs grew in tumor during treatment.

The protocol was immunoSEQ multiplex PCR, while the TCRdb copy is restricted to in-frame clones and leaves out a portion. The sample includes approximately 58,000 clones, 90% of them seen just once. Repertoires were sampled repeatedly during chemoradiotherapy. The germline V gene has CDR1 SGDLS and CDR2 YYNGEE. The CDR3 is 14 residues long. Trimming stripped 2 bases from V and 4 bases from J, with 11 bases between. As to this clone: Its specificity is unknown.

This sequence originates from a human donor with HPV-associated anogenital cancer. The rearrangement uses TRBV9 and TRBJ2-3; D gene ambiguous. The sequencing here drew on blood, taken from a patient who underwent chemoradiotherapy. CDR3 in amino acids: CASSVHPRADTQYF. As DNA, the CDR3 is TGTGCCAGCAGCGTCCATCCCCGGGCAGATACGCAGTATTTT.